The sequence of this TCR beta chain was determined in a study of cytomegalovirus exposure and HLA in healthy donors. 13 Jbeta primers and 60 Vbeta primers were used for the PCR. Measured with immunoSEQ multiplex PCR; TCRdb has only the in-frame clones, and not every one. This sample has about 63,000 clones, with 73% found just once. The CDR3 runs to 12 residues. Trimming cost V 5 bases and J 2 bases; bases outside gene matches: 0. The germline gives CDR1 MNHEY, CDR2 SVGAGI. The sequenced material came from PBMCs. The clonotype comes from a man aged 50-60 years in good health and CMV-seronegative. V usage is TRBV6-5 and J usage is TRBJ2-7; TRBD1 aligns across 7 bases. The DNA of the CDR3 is TGTGCCAGCAGTCAGGGGGCCTACGAGCAGTACTTC. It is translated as CASSQGAYEQYF.